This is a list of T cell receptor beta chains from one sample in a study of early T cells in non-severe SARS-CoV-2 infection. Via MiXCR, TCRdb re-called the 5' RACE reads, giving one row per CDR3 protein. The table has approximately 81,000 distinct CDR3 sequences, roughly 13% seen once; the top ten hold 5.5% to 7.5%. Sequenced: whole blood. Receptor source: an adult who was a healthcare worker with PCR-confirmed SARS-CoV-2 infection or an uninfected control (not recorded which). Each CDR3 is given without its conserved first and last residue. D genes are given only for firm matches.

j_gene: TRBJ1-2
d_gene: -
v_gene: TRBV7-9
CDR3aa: ASSLEGREGGYT

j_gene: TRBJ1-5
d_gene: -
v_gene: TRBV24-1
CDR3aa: ATSDTGRNQPQH

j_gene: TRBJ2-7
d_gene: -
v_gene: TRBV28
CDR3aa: ASSSPPYEQY

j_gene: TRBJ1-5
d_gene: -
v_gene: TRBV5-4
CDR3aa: ASSREGNQPQH

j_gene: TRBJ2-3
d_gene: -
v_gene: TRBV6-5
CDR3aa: ASGAAGRDTQY

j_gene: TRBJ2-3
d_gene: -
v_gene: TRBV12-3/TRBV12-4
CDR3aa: ASSLAERDTQY

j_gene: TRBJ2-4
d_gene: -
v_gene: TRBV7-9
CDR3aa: ASSSGTQGYIQY

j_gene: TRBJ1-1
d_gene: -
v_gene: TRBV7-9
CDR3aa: ASRFTGMNTEAF

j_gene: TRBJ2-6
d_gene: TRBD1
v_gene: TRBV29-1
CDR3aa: SVDQGAGANVLT

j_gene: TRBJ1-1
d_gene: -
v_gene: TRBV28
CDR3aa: ASRQQPTLRNTF

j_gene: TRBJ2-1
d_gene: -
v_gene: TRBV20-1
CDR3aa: SASTDKNEQF

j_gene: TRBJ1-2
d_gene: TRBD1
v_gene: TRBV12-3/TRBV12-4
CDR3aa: ASSLQHRGLISAPTYGYT

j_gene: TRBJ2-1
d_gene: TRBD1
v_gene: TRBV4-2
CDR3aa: ASSQRDSGDEQF

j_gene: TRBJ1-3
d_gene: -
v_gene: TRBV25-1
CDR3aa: ASSLSTFGHTIY